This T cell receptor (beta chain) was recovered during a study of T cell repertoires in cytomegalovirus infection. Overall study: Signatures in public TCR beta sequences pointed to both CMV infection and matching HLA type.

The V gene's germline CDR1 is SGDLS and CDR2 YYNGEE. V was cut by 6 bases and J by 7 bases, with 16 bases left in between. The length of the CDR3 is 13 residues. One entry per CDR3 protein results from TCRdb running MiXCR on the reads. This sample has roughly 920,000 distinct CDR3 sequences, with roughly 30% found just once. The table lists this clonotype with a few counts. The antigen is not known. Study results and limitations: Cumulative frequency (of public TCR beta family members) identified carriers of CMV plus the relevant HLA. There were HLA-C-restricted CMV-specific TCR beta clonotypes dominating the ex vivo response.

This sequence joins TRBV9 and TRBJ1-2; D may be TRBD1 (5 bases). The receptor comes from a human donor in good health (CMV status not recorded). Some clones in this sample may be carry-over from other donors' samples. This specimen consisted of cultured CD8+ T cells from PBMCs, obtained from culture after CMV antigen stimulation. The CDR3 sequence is CASTVAGTTGYTF. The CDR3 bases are TGTGCCAGCACAGTGGCAGGGACCACTGGCTACACCTTC.